One sample yielded the 30 T cell receptor beta chains listed below, sequenced in a study of breast tumors, draining lymph nodes, adjacent tissues (dated by TCRdb to about 2016). Libraries were built with multiplex PCR. The data were produced on an Illumina HiSeq 2000. The raw public data were reprocessed by TCRdb itself: fastp quality trimming at Q25, MiXCR clonotype calling, in-frame beta chains only. Entries are consolidated by CDR3 protein sequence, retaining the most common genes and DNA. The table for this sample lists 200,000 to 250,000 distinct CDR3 sequences; about 34% of them were counted only once. Clones ranked in the top ten supply under 4.5% of the sample. Lymph node samples were obtained from the axillary draining lymph nodes of breast cancer patients. The sample comprised axillary lymph node tissue. The source of these receptors is a female donor with breast cancer. Some clones in this sample may be carry-over from other donors' samples.

This clonotype was detected many times. This chain links TRBV5-1 with TRBJ2-2, with TRBD2 identical over 7 bases. Trimming cost V 0 bases and J 4 bases; bases outside gene matches: 6. The length of the CDR3 is 16 residues. Germline CDR1 and CDR2: SGHRS and YFSETQ. CDR3 DNA: TGCGCCAGCAGCTTGGTTGGGGGGGTCATCACCGGGGAGCTGTTTTTT. Translated: CASSLVGGVITGELFF.

The table lists this clonotype with many counts. The V gene is TRBV4-1, the J gene TRBJ1-6, with TRBD1 matching over 9 bases. The ends lost 4 bases at V and 8 bases at J; junction bases unmatched: 6. The CDR3 consists of 15 residues. Germline-derived CDR1 and CDR2 are MGHRA and YSYEKL. The CDR3 protein is CASSLSGTGHSPLHF. CDR3 sequence (DNA): TGCGCCAGCAGCCTCTCCGGGACAGGGCATTCACCCCTCCACTTT.

The chain combines TRBV24-1 with TRBJ2-1; 8 bases agree with TRBD2. Germline V gene lookup returns CDR1 KGHDR and CDR2 SFDVKD. The CDR3 extends over 14 amino acids. CDR3 coding DNA: TGTGCTAACCCCGTGACTAGCGACGACAATGAGCAGTTCTTC. Translating gives CANPVTSDDNEQFF.

This clonotype was observed at least ten times. This chain uses TRBV7-3 with TRBJ2-2; maybe TRBD2 (6 bases). V lost 5 bases and J lost 4, with 14 bases in between. CDR1 SGHTA and CDR2 FQGTGA come from the germline V gene. This CDR3 is built from 15 residues. The CDR3 region has the DNA TGTGCCAGCAGCCAGGCCCCAGCGGGCACCGGGGAGCTGTTTTTT. Protein product: CASSQAPAGTGELFF.

This clonotype was counted at least ten times. Here the CDR3 DNA reads TGTGCCACCAGTGATAAGCGGGGGGGCCGGGATACGCAGTATTTT. Encoded protein: CATSDKRGGRDTQYF. The gene calls are TRBV24-1 and TRBJ2-3; TRBD2 agrees at 10 bases. CDR1 and CDR2 from the germline V gene are KGHDR and SFDVKD. The CDR3 runs 15 residues. V trimming: 3 bases; J trimming: 6 bases; junction bases outside the gene matches: 5.

This clonotype was detected a few times. This could be a read error, since a much larger clone is one nucleotide away. The rearrangement links TRBV11-1 to TRBJ1-2; D possibly corresponds to TRBD1 (6 bases). With 4 bases removed from V and 4 bases from J, the gap between germline ends came to 13 bases. Germline V gene lookup returns CDR1 SGHAT and CDR2 FQDESV (reference sequence). The CDR3 extends over 14 amino acids. Here the CDR3 reads CASSYDTGTYGYTF. In nucleotides, the CDR3 is TGTGCCAGCAGCTACGACACAGGGACCTATGGCTACACCTTC.

This clonotype was seen repeatedly, ten times or more. The genes are TRBV7-6 and TRBJ2-1, with TRBD2 identical over 9 bases. With V trimmed by 2 bases and J by 4 bases, 3 bases remained unmatched. CDR1 is SGHVS, CDR2 FNYEAQ, per germline. The CDR3 covers 15 residues. The CDR3 here is CASSLQAGGYNEQFF. CDR3 coding DNA: TGTGCCAGCAGCTTACAAGCGGGGGGATACAATGAGCAGTTCTTC.

The chain combines TRBV24-1 with TRBJ1-1, with D perhaps matching TRBD1 (5 bases). Germline V gene lookup returns CDR1 KGHDR and CDR2 SFDVKD. Trimming cost V 6 bases and J 8 bases, with 15 bases left between them. The CDR3 loop spans 13 amino acids. The CDR3 sequence is CATSSRGGWEAFF. The CDR3 coding sequence is TGTGCCACCAGTTCCCGGGGCGGTTGGGAAGCTTTCTTT.

This clonotype was seen many times. The J gene is TRBJ2-7, the V gene TRBV20-1; perhaps TRBD1 as D (5 bases). The CDR3 length is 13 residues. In germline, CDR1 is DFQATT, CDR2 SNEGSKA (reference sequence). V shed 5 bases and J shed 7 bases, with 18 bases lying between them. In DNA form, the CDR3 reads TGCAGTGCTGGGGCCGCTGGGCTAGGAGAGCAGTACTTC. This gives the protein CSAGAAGLGEQYF.

This clonotype was observed many times. CDR3 bases: TGTGCCAGTAGTATGCCCCTCCGGGCTGTTGACGTGAAAGAACTGTTTTTT. Amino acid sequence: CASSMPLRAVDVKELFF. V gene TRBV19 combines with J gene TRBJ1-4; no definite D call. The CDR3 totals 17 residues. Germline CDR1 LNHDA, CDR2 SQIVND (reference sequence). V was clipped by 3 bases and J by 12 bases, with 26 bases between them.

This clonotype came up once. The V call is TRBV28, the J call TRBJ1-5; the D is unclear. Trimming removed 3 bases from V and 6 bases from J, with 12 bases in between. The CDR3 consists of 14 residues. Germline V gene sequence: CDR1 MDHEN, CDR2 SYDVKM. CDR3 DNA sequence: TGTGCCAGCAGTTTTGCGGGTTCGGGTCAGCCCCAGCATTTT. It yields the protein CASSFAGSGQPQHF.

This clonotype was seen a few times. Here the CDR3 omits its conserved ending phenylalanine or tryptophan, so a read error is the likely source. No DNA is shown, since the ends of the CDR3 on it are uncertain; the CDR3 is the one TCRdb lists. The V and J genes are TRBV19 and TRBJ1-3. Both ends counted, the CDR3 spans 12 residues. Germline V lookup: CDR1 LNHDA, CDR2 SQIVND (reference sequence). The CDR3 loop reads CASSNGLALKGT.

This clonotype was seen ten or more times. V and J are TRBV19 and TRBJ2-5; D call uncertain. There are 14 residues in the CDR3. The V gene's germline CDR1 is LNHDA and CDR2 SQIVND (reference sequence). Trimming shortened V by 4 bases and J by 1 base, and 10 bases separated the two germline ends. In nucleotides, the CDR3 is TGTGCCAGTAGTACTTTAAGGGCCCAAGAGACCCAGTACTTC. Protein sequence: CASSTLRAQETQYF.

As concerns this clonotype: With a much larger clone just one base away, this may be a read error. The CDR3 ends on some other residue instead of the conserved phenylalanine or tryptophan, so this is likely a read error. The chain's CDR3 is CASSVGGNYGYTS. CDR3 coding DNA: TGTGCCAGCAGCGTAGGTGGTAACTATGGCTACACCTCC. This chain uses TRBV9 with TRBJ1-2; no definite D call. The germline CDR1 and CDR2 sequences are SGDLS and YYNGEE. V gave up 0 bases and J gave up 1 base, with 4 bases separating them. This CDR3 is 13 amino acids long.

Of note for this clonotype: Lacking the conserved final phenylalanine or tryptophan, this CDR3 likely reflects a read error. The rearrangement joins TRBV25-1 to TRBJ2-1; 8 nucleotides line up with TRBD1. The CDR3 is 15 residues long. Germline CDR1 and CDR2: MGHDK and SYGVNS. This CDR3 reads CASSENRGSYNEQFL. In DNA, the CDR3 is TGCGCCAGCAGTGAAAACAGGGGGTCCTACAATGAGCAGTTCCTC.

V gene TRBV5-1 combines with J gene TRBJ2-1; the match to TRBD1 covers 12 bases. The CDR3 consists of 16 residues. Germline V gives CDR1 SGHRS, CDR2 YFSETQ. J gave up 4 bases and V 5 bases, and 7 bases lay outside the gene matches. The CDR3 protein is CASSPGTGGSYNEQFF. In nucleotides, the CDR3 is TGCGCCAGCAGTCCCGGGACAGGGGGCAGTTACAATGAGCAGTTCTTC.

V and J are TRBV10-2 and TRBJ2-1; 8 bases agree with TRBD1. There are 16 residues in the CDR3. The V and J ends lost 4 bases and 5 bases, in that order; junction bases with no gene match: 10. Germline assignment: CDR1 WSHSY and CDR2 SAAADI. CDR3: CASSGRTGTQNNEQFF. CDR3 sequence (DNA): TGCGCCAGCAGTGGAAGGACAGGGACCCAGAACAATGAGCAGTTCTTC.

This clonotype showed up many times. The chain is built from TRBV19 and TRBJ1-5; the D is unclear. Germline CDR1 reads LNHDA; CDR2 reads SQIVND (reference sequence). The CDR3 consists of 14 residues. Trimming took off 4 bases at V and 2 bases at J, with 9 bases between the two ends. Here the CDR3 reads CASSRREGNQPQHF. The CDR3 nucleotides read TGTGCCAGTAGTAGGAGGGAGGGCAATCAGCCCCAGCATTTT.

This clonotype was seen many times. The chain has TRBV10-3 and TRBJ2-3, with TRBD2 matching over 9 bases. CDR1 and CDR2 from the germline V gene are ENHRY and SYGVKD. The CDR3 is 19 residues long. V was pared by 3 bases and J by 0 bases, with 13 bases of the junction left unmatched. The CDR3 bases are TGTGCCATCAGTGACCAGACCTCCGGGACTAGCTCTAGCACAGATACGCAGTATTTT. Its translation: CAISDQTSGTSSSTDTQYF.

This clonotype was seen repeatedly, ten times or more. The chain joins TRBV20-1 to TRBJ2-7, with 11 bases matching TRBD2. The CDR3 loop spans 18 amino acids. Germline CDR1 reads DFQATT; CDR2 reads SNEGSKA (reference sequence). Trimming took 1 base from V and 6 from J; bases not matched to a gene: 17. CDR3: CSARGFPSGTSGPGEQYF. The CDR3 region has the DNA TGCAGTGCTAGAGGTTTCCCTTCCGGGACTAGCGGCCCCGGCGAGCAGTACTTC.

Concerning this clonotype: A much larger clone lies a single base off, so this may be a read error. The DNA for the CDR3 is TGCAGTGCAATCTCAGGGATTAACTATGCCTACACCTTC. Protein product: CSAISGINYAYTF. This chain joins TRBV20-1 and TRBJ1-2; D perhaps matches TRBD1 (5 bases). The germline V gene has CDR1 DFQATT and CDR2 SNEGSKA (reference sequence). This CDR3 has 13 amino acids.

This clonotype was counted ten times or more. This chain links TRBV7-2 with TRBJ2-1, with TRBD2 matching 9 bases. This CDR3 is built from 15 residues. J lost 4 bases, V lost 4 bases, and 5 bases had no gene match. Germline loops: CDR1 SGHTA, CDR2 FQGNSA. The CDR3 sequence: CASSSLAGSYNEQFF. CDR3 in DNA: TGTGCCAGCAGCTCGCTAGCGGGAAGTTACAATGAGCAGTTCTTC.

The count of this clonotype is one. This chain uses TRBV7-6 with TRBJ2-6; tentative D call: TRBD2 (8 bases). V lost 5 bases and J lost 2, with 16 bases in between. This CDR3 region has 17 residues. The germline CDR1 and CDR2 sequences are SGHVS and FNYEAQ. This CDR3 reads CASSPGRDRTGANVLTF. CDR3 DNA: TGTGCCAGCAGCCCCGGGAGGGACAGAACTGGGGCCAACGTCCTGACTTTC.

At least ten counts were recorded for this clonotype. The V call is TRBV7-2, the J call TRBJ2-1; 13 positions agree with TRBD2. Germline V lookup: CDR1 SGHTA, CDR2 FQGNSA. This CDR3 has 15 amino acids. Trimming at V came to 4 bases and at J to 9 bases, leaving 6 bases not matched to a gene. DNA for the CDR3: TGTGCCAGCAGCTCCGGACTAGCGGGAGTTAGTGAGCAGTTCTTC. Protein sequence: CASSSGLAGVSEQFF.

This clonotype was seen ten or more times. The chain links TRBV13 to TRBJ2-2; D is ambiguous. Between the trimmed V and J ends, which lost 5 bases and 0 bases, there was a span of 10 bases. In germline, CDR1 is PRHDT, CDR2 FYEKMQ (reference sequence). The CDR3 consists of 15 residues. The DNA for the CDR3 is TGTGCCAGCAGCCCCTCCACAGCGAACACCGGGGAGCTGTTTTTT. Its protein is CASSPSTANTGELFF.

This clonotype was seen only once. The CDR3, as DNA: TGCGCCAGCAGTGAAGGGGGTGGTTACATTCAGTACTTC. Translated: CASSEGGGYIQYF. V is TRBV10-1 and J is TRBJ2-4, with D possibly being TRBD1 (6 bases). In germline, CDR1 is WNHNN, CDR2 SYGVQD (reference sequence). The CDR3 consists of 13 residues. Trimming left V 3 bases short and J 8 bases short, with 11 bases between.

The chain combines TRBV2 with TRBJ2-2; no clear D gene. The V end was cut by 3 bases, the J end by 2 bases, with 16 bases between. The V gene's germline CDR1 is SNHLY and CDR2 FYNNEI. The CDR3 is 17 amino acids. As DNA, the CDR3 is TGTGCCAGCAGTGAGGGCAAACGCTCTGGAAACACCGGGGAGCTGTTTTTT. Residues: CASSEGKRSGNTGELFF.

This clonotype was observed at least ten times. The V call is TRBV5-1, the J call TRBJ2-1, with D perhaps TRBD1 or TRBD2 (5 bases each). The CDR3 runs 13 residues. V lost 6 bases, J lost 8 bases, and 15 bases lay in between. Germline V gene data show CDR1 as SGHRS and CDR2 as YFSETQ. CDR3 sequence reads: CASTGRIGDEQFF. The DNA for the CDR3 is TGCGCCAGCACGGGACGGATAGGGGATGAGCAGTTCTTC.

This clonotype showed up many times. The genes are TRBV7-3 and TRBJ2-7; 11 bases are shared with TRBD2. With 5 bases clipped from V and 2 bases from J, the junction kept 5 bases outside the gene matches. Per the germline V gene, CDR1 is SGHTA and CDR2 is FQGTGA. There are 15 residues in the CDR3. The CDR3 region is CASSLRLAGPYEQYF. As DNA, the CDR3 is TGTGCCAGCAGCCTAAGACTAGCGGGGCCCTACGAGCAGTACTTC. Based on the CDR3 plus reference TRBV7-3 and TRBJ2-7, the full variable domain is GAGVSQTPSNKVTEKGKYVELRCDPISGHTALYWYRQSLGQGPEFLIYFQGTGAADDSGLPNDRFFAVRPEGSVSTLKIQRTERGDSAVYLCASSLRLAGPYEQYFGPGTRLTVT.

This clonotype was detected once. This may stem from a read error, because a much larger clone lies one nucleotide away. Because it lacks the conserved phenylalanine or tryptophan at the end, this CDR3 is likely a read error. V is TRBV14 and J is TRBJ2-5; 7 nucleotides line up with TRBD2. With V trimmed by 4 bases and J by 7 bases, 6 bases remained unmatched. Germline V gene sequence: CDR1 SGHDN, CDR2 FVKESK. The CDR3 is made up of 13 amino acids. The chain's CDR3 is CASSPNREVTQYS. The CDR3 DNA follows: TGTGCCAGCAGCCCGAATCGGGAGGTGACCCAGTACTCC.